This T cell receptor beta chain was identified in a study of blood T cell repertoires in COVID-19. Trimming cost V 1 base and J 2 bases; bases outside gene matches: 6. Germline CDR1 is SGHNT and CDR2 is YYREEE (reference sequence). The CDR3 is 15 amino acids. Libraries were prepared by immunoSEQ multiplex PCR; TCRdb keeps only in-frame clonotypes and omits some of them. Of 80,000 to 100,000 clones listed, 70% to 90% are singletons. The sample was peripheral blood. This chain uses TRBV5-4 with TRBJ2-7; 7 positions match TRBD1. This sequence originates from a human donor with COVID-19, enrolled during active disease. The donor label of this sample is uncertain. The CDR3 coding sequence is TGTGCCAGCAGCTTGCCTCGGACAGGCGCCTACGAGCAGTACTTC. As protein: CASSLPRTGAYEQYF. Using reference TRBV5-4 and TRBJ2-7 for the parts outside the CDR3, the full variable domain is ETGVTQSPTHLIKTRGQQVTLRCSSQSGHNTVSWYQQALGQGPQFIFQYYREEENGRGNFPPRFSGLQFPNYSSELNVNALELDDSALYLCASSLPRTGAYEQYFGPGTRLTVT.